This is a list of T cell receptor beta chains from one sample in a study of regulatory T cells in long-lasting Graves disease. TCRdb re-called the multiplex PCR reads through MiXCR, storing one row per CDR3 protein. The table records approximately 460,000 distinct CDR3 sequences, less than 20% of them present only once. The sample was also reused in another study, on T cells in Graves' hyperthyroidism and ophthalmopathy.

Sequencing used peripheral blood mononuclear cells (PBMCs), obtained at new diagnosis, from a patient treated with antithyroid drugs. The receptors were sampled from a woman in her twenties or thirties with Graves disease. The CDR3 runs from the conserved cysteine through the conserved F or W. D genes are given only for firm matches. Not all rows give a size; the values are once, few, many and, for expanded clones, a class.

>many|TRBJ2-1|NA|TRBV28
TGTGCCAGCAGTTTACAGGGTTCAGATGAGCAGTTCTTC
CASSLQGSDEQFF
>many|TRBJ1-5|TRBD1|TRBV19
TGTGCCAGTAGCGGGTTCGACAGGGTAGTTCAGCCCCAGCATTTT
CASSGFDRVVQPQHF
>NA|TRBJ2-4|NA|TRBV2
TGTGCCAGCAGTTCCGCGGTTCAGTACTTC
CASSSAVQYF
>NA|TRBJ2-1|NA|TRBV29-1
TGCAGCGGACGCCCGCCGGGAGTGATCAATGAGCAGTTCTTC
CSGRPPGVINEQFF
>many|TRBJ2-7|NA|TRBV7-3
TGTGCCAGCAGCTCCCAGACAGCGAACTACGAGCAGTACTTC
CASSSQTANYEQYF
>many|TRBJ2-3|NA|TRBV11-2
TGTGCCAGCAGCTTCGGCTTTTATGATACGCAGTATTTT
CASSFGFYDTQYF
>few|TRBJ1-1|NA|TRBV7-2
TGTGCCAGCAGCTTCACCGCCGAGAACACTGAAGCTTTCTTT
CASSFTAENTEAFF
>many|TRBJ2-1|NA|TRBV20-1
TGCAGTGCTAGAGTTTACGGGAGTGTGGGGAATGAGCAGTTCTTC
CSARVYGSVGNEQFF
>NA|TRBJ2-1|TRBD2|TRBV4-2
TGTGCCAGCAGCCAAGGTGGGAGGGCCGTGTTCTTC
CASSQGGRAVFF
>many|TRBJ1-1|NA|TRBV28
TGTGCCAGCAGTCCTTCCGGACTTTACACTGAAGCTTTCTTT
CASSPSGLYTEAFF
>NA|TRBJ2-1|NA|TRBV6-2/TRBV6-3
TGTGCCAGCAGTTACCCTCTGGGGGGTGAGCAGTTCTTC
CASSYPLGGEQFF
>many|TRBJ2-1|TRBD2|TRBV29-1
TGCAGCGGCGGACTAGCGGGGGGAAAGCAGTTCTTC
CSGGLAGGKQFF
>many|TRBJ2-1|NA|TRBV10-3
TGTGCCATCAAAGGCGGAGGGGGGGACAATGAGCAGTTCTTC
CAIKGGGGDNEQFF
>many|TRBJ2-7|NA|TRBV9
TGTGCCAGCAGCGTAGACGGCGCCATGAATGGGGGCTACGAGCAGTACTTC
CASSVDGAMNGGYEQYF
>many|TRBJ2-5|NA|TRBV30
TGTGCCTGGAGTGTACCTGCACCTCGACGGAGAGAGACCCAGTACTTC
CAWSVPAPRRRETQYF
>few|TRBJ2-7|NA|TRBV27
TGTGCCAGCAGAGGGCTTGGGCAGACCTACGAGCAGTACTTC
CASRGLGQTYEQYF
>NA|TRBJ2-5|NA|TRBV19
TGTGCCGGGAACAGGGAGGGAGAGACCCAGTACTTC
CAGNREGETQYF
>NA|TRBJ2-5|NA|TRBV5-1
TGCGCCAGCAGCTTGGAACCGGGCACACAAGAGACCCAGTACTTC
CASSLEPGTQETQYF
>NA|TRBJ2-1|NA|TRBV27
TGTGCCAGCAGTTTAAGAGTTAGCTCCTACAATGAGCAGTTCTTC
CASSLRVSSYNEQFF
>many|TRBJ1-2|NA|TRBV7-2
TGTGCCAGCAGCTTAGCGTTATCTCCAGGGCTGGGCTATGGCTACACCTTC
CASSLALSPGLGYGYTF
>many|TRBJ2-1|TRBD1|TRBV20-1
TGCGTCCTACAGGGGGATCACGTTGAGCAGTTCTTC
CVLQGDHVEQFF
>few|TRBJ2-2|TRBD1|TRBV27
TGTGCCAGCAGAAAGACCGGGACAGGGATCGGCGGGGAGCTGTTTTTT
CASRKTGTGIGGELFF
>NA|TRBJ2-2|NA|TRBV14
TGTGCCAGCAGCCAGGGCGTAAACACCGGGGAGCTGTTTTTT
CASSQGVNTGELFF
>few|TRBJ2-1|NA|TRBV20-1
TGCAGTGCTCCCCTCTACGAGGGGGAGAACGCGTACAATGAGCAGTTCTTC
CSAPLYEGENAYNEQFF
>few|TRBJ2-5|TRBD2|TRBV19
TGTGCCAGTAGTATGACTAGCCGGGAGACCCAGTACTTC
CASSMTSRETQYF
>many|TRBJ1-4|NA|TRBV5-5
TGTGCCAGCAGCTACGGGGGAGGAAGTGAAAAACTGTTTTTT
CASSYGGGSEKLFF
>many|TRBJ1-5|TRBD1|TRBV10-3
TGTGCCATCAGCCGGGACAGGGGGGATCAGCCCCAGCATTTT
CAISRDRGDQPQHF
>NA|TRBJ2-3|NA|TRBV6-8
TGTGCCAGTCGACGGGACCACCCTAGCACAGATACGCAGTATTTT
CASRRDHPSTDTQYF
>many|TRBJ2-3|NA|TRBV6-5
TGTGCCAGCAGTTATGGGGGAGGCAGGACAGATACGCAGTATTTT
CASSYGGGRTDTQYF
>few|TRBJ2-3|NA|TRBV7-9
TGTGCCAGCCGCACATATTATAGCACAGATACGCAGTATTTT
CASRTYYSTDTQYF
>many|TRBJ1-1|TRBD1|TRBV18
TGTGCCAGCTCACCAGGACAGGTTGGGATGAACACTGAAGCTTTCTTT
CASSPGQVGMNTEAFF
>many|TRBJ2-5|NA|TRBV5-5
TGTGCCAGCAGCCCCAGTTTTAGCCCCCTCGAGACCCAGTACTTC
CASSPSFSPLETQYF
>few|TRBJ1-2|TRBD1|TRBV4-3
TGCGCCAGCAGCCAAGATGACAGGGGGAAGGGCTACACCTTC
CASSQDDRGKGYTF
>many|TRBJ2-2|TRBD2|TRBV14
TGTGCCAGCAGGAAGCGCCCGGGACTAGCGGGAAGGTTTACCGGGGAGCTGTTTTTT
CASRKRPGLAGRFTGELFF
>many|TRBJ1-2|NA|TRBV5-1
TGCGCCAGCAGCTCGTCCGGGACTGACTATGGCTACACCTTC
CASSSSGTDYGYTF
>few|TRBJ1-2|NA|TRBV6-1
TGTGCCAGCAGCCTCACCCATGGCTACACCTTC
CASSLTHGYTF
>many|TRBJ2-3|NA|TRBV7-6
TGTGCCAGCAGCTTAGCGGCTAGCGACACAGATACGCAGTATTTT
CASSLAASDTDTQYF
>many|TRBJ2-4|TRBD1|TRBV20-1
TGCAGTGCTAGTTGGGACAGGGTGAACATTCAGTACTTC
CSASWDRVNIQYF
>few|TRBJ2-7|TRBD1|TRBV4-1
TGCGCCAGCAGCCAAGATCGGACAGGGGGCTGGAGTTACGAGCAGTACTTC
CASSQDRTGGWSYEQYF
>many|TRBJ1-1|NA|TRBV7-3
TGTGCCAGCAGCTCGAATGGGGACACTGAAGCTTTCTTT
CASSSNGDTEAFF
>many|TRBJ1-3|TRBD1|TRBV18
TGTGCCAGCTCACCGGGACAGAGTTTCTCTGGAAACACCATATATTTT
CASSPGQSFSGNTIYF